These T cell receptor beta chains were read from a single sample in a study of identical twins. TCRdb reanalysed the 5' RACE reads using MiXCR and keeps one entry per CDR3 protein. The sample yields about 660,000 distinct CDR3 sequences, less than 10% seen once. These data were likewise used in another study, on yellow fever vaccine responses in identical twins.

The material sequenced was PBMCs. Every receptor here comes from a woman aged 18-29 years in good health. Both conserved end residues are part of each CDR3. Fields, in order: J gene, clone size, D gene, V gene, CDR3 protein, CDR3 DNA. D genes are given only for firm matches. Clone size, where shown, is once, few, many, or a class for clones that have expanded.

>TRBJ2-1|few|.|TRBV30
CAWRKSGIYNEQFF
TGTGCCTGGAGGAAAAGCGGAATTTACAATGAGCAGTTCTTC
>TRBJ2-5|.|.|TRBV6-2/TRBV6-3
CASRRDTDYF
TGTGCCAGCAGACGGGACACGGATTACTTC
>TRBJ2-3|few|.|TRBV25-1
CASSESMGADTQYF
TGTGCCAGCAGTGAATCTATGGGTGCAGATACGCAGTATTTT
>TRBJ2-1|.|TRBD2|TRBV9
CASSPHSGAIYEQFF
TGTGCCAGCAGCCCCCACAGCGGGGCTATCTATGAGCAGTTCTTC
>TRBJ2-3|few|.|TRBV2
CASKRGYGGTQYF
TGTGCCAGCAAGCGAGGGTATGGGGGTACGCAGTATTTT
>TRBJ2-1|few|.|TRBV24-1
CATSDLRQAGHNEQFF
TGTGCCACCAGTGATCTAAGACAGGCGGGACACAATGAGCAGTTCTTC
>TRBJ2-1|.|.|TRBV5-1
CASSSLAVPGDEQFF
TGCGCCAGCAGCTCCCTCGCGGTCCCCGGGGATGAGCAGTTCTTC
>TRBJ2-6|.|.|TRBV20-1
CSARITGLLTGANVLTF
TGCAGTGCCCGTATTACAGGGCTGCTTACTGGGGCCAACGTCCTGACTTTC
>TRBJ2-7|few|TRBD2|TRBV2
CASSESGSEYEQYF
TGTGCCAGCAGTGAAAGCGGGAGTGAATACGAGCAGTACTTC
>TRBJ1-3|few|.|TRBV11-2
CASTPDPGSGNTIYF
TGTGCCAGCACCCCGGATCCGGGCTCTGGAAACACCATATATTTT
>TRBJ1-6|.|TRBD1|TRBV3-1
CASSQSGTDNSPLHF
TGTGCCAGCAGCCAATCCGGGACAGATAATTCACCCCTCCACTTT
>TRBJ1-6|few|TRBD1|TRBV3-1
CASSQQPGQTNSPLHF
TGTGCCAGCAGCCAACAACCGGGACAGACTAATTCACCCCTCCACTTT
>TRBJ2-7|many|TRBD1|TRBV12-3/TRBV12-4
CASRRKGAVSYEQYF
TGTGCCAGCAGAAGAAAGGGGGCAGTCTCCTACGAGCAGTACTTC
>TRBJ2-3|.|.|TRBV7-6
CASSLALREADTQYF
TGTGCCAGCAGCTTAGCGCTAAGGGAGGCAGATACGCAGTATTTT
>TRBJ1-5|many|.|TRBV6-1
CASSPRGVWQPQHF
TGTGCCAGCAGTCCCCGAGGGGTTTGGCAGCCCCAGCATTTT
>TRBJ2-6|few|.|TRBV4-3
CASSQEEFSGANVLTF
TGCGCCAGCAGCCAAGAAGAGTTCTCTGGGGCCAACGTCCTGACTTTC
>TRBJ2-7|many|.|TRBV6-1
CASTLDKFYEQYF
TGTGCCAGCACCTTGGACAAGTTTTACGAGCAGTACTTC
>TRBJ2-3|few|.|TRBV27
CASSFRQQTSTDTQYF
TGTGCCAGCAGTTTTCGACAGCAAACTAGCACAGATACGCAGTATTTT
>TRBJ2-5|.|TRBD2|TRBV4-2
CASSPGLAGAYQETQYF
TGTGCCAGCAGCCCTGGACTAGCGGGGGCCTACCAAGAGACCCAGTACTTC
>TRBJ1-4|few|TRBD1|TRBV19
CASSPGQQLNNEKLFF
TGTGCCAGTTCACCGGGACAGCAGTTGAATAATGAAAAACTGTTTTTT
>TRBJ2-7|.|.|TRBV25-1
CASSAFGDLHEQYF
TGTGCCAGCAGTGCCTTTGGGGACCTCCACGAGCAGTACTTC
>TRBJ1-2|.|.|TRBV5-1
CASSPDFSGGYTF
TGCGCCAGCAGCCCGGACTTCTCGGGTGGCTACACCTTC